This TCR beta chain was captured in a study of cytomegalovirus exposure and HLA in healthy donors. Study-level findings and limits: Investigators reported 150 to 200 TCR beta chains as tied to cytomegalovirus.

CDR3 size: 13 residues. Germline V gene sequence: CDR1 SGHAT, CDR2 FQNNGV. V was pared by 3 bases and J by 6 bases, with 9 bases between. The donors formed part of the roughly 120-subject validation cohort, distinct from the approximately 640-subject first cohort. Here immunoSEQ multiplex PCR was the method, and the copy in TCRdb shows in-frame clones only, minus some. In the table there are fewer than 200,000 clones, less than 90% of which are singletons. Note on this clone: Antigen specificity is unknown.

The chain couples TRBV11-2 to TRBJ2-1; D unclear. Sequences were obtained from PBMCs. The source of this sequence is a woman in her twenties or thirties in good health and CMV-seronegative. The CDR3 sequence is CASSLASSNEQFF. As DNA, the CDR3 is TGTGCCAGCAGCTTGGCTTCTTCCAATGAGCAGTTCTTC.